This T cell receptor (beta chain) was recovered during a study of molecular identifiers for immune sequencing clone quantification. Notes on the study in general: Effector cells kept over 97% of their molecules in clones above 20 RNA copies, while naive cells kept under 1% there.

From germline, CDR1 is DFQATT and CDR2 SNEGSKA (reference sequence). CDR3 length equals 15 residues. TCRdb redid the calling of the PCR reads with MiXCR, one entry per CDR3 protein. This table has about 640,000 distinct CDR3 sequences, just under 20% appearing once. As concerns this clonotype: Its antigen is unidentified. This sequence may be a read error, since a much larger clone differs from it by one base.

Sample: naive CD8+ T cells from blood, with Jurkat cell RNA spiked in. As to subset: FACS-sorted CD8+CD4-CCR7+CD45RA+ naive T cells. The TCR was taken from a human donor in good health. Some libraries in this study had Jurkat cell RNA spiked in. The chain carries TRBV20-1 and TRBJ2-1, with 10 bases that match TRBD2. DNA for the CDR3: TGCAGTGCTGGAGATTCGAGCGGGAGGGCCGACGAGCAGTTCTTC. It translates to CSAGDSSGRADEQFF.